This T cell receptor (beta chain) was observed in a study of T-cell reconstitution after alpha-beta-depleted transplantation in children. General study results and limits: It was surviving recipient T cells and thymic progenitors that gave some patients high TCRbeta diversity at day 60. Where alpha-beta T cells came from about two months after transplant was reportedly several hundred expanded graft clones. Most T-cell counts and diversity one year after the transplant came from T cells that were newly produced.

CDR3 length equals 12 residues. Deletions cut 3 bases from V and 7 bases from J, with 7 bases between. Unique molecular identifiers were used in preparing the TCRbeta library. TCRdb processed the PCR reads anew with MiXCR; each CDR3 protein has one entry. The sample lists fewer than 350,000 distinct CDR3 sequences; over 9% were seen once. Many counts were recorded for this clonotype. Its target is unknown. This rearrangement joins TRBV12-3 or TRBV12-4 to TRBJ2-1; no definite D call. The clonotype originates from a boy under three years old with acute myeloid leukemia, due to receive a stem cell transplant. The sequencing used PBMCs, collected before TCRalphabeta/CD19-depleted stem cell transplant. CDR3 nucleotide sequence: TGTGCCAGCAGTTTTATAGGTAATGAGCAGTTCTTC. Amino acid sequence: CASSFIGNEQFF.